This TCR beta chain appears in the sequencing data of a study of blood T cell repertoires in COVID-19. Background on the study: Researchers got acute and convalescent COVID-19 samples from the United States, Italy and Spain. PBMCs, B-cell-depleted T cells, or T cells provided the cDNA or gDNA that made up the material.

This CDR3 has 13 residues. The V and J ends lost 2 bases and 7 bases respectively, with 11 bases between them. CDR1 MNHEY and CDR2 SMNVEV come from the germline V gene (reference sequence). As originally analysed: Estimation of nucleated cell counts was performed using reference gene primer amplification. The table came from immunoSEQ multiplex PCR; TCRdb's copy has only in-frame clones and leaves some out. The D gene and trimming were derived from the DNA, and the V and J assignments and clone size from that table. This table has some 31,000 clones, about 87% appearing once. This TCR was sampled from a human donor in a cohort sampled during active COVID-19. The donor label of this sample is uncertain. The gene calls are TRBV27 and TRBJ1-2; D is undetermined. Sequencing was done on a sample of peripheral blood. The CDR3 here is CASSLGPGGGYTF. The DNA of the CDR3 is TGTGCCAGCAGTTTAGGTCCTGGAGGTGGCTACACCTTC.